These T cell receptor beta chains were read from a single sample in a study of CD8+ T cells in alopecia areata. TCRdb keeps only in-frame clones here, not all; method: immunoSEQ multiplex PCR. The table includes 65,000 to 100,000 clones, 51% detected once. The specimen was NKG2D-high CD8+ T cells sorted from blood. The source of these receptors is a human donor with alopecia areata. The CDR3 runs from the conserved cysteine through the conserved F or W. A D gene is named only where the DNA matches it firmly. Only part of the rows carry a size: once, few, many, or a class if the clone is expanded.

length: 15; V: TRBV6-5; size: once; J: TRBJ2-2; D: .; DNA: TGTGCCAGCAGCTATACTACAGGGTCCCCCGGGGAGCTGTTTTTT; CDR3: CASSYTTGSPGELFF
length: 10; V: TRBV20-1; size: .; J: TRBJ2-3; D: .; DNA: TGCAGTGCTGCCGGTGGAGCGCAGTATTTT; CDR3: CSAAGGAQYF
length: 16; V: TRBV23-1; size: few; J: TRBJ2-2; D: TRBD1; DNA: TGCGCCAGCAGTCAATCAAGACAGGGAGAGACCGGGGAGCTGTTTTTT; CDR3: CASSQSRQGETGELFF
length: 12; V: TRBV14; size: .; J: TRBJ2-7; D: .; DNA: TGTGCCAGCAGCCAAGATTCCGACGAGCAGTACTTC; CDR3: CASSQDSDEQYF
length: 15; V: TRBV19; size: .; J: TRBJ2-1; D: .; DNA: TGTGCCAGTAGACTTCGTGTTGGGGCCGTCGATGAGCAGTTCTTC; CDR3: CASRLRVGAVDEQFF
length: 12; V: TRBV13; size: .; J: TRBJ1-1; D: .; DNA: TGTGCCAGCAGCTCCGCCGACACTGAAGCTTTCTTT; CDR3: CASSSADTEAFF
length: 11; V: TRBV20-1; size: once; J: TRBJ1-1; D: .; DNA: TGCAGTGCTCTGTGGGGGACTGAAGCTTTCTTT; CDR3: CSALWGTEAFF
length: 12; V: TRBV29-1; size: .; J: TRBJ2-1; D: .; DNA: TGCAGCGTTGAAGGACAGCAGAATGAGCAGTTCTTC; CDR3: CSVEGQQNEQFF
length: 16; V: TRBV7-9; size: .; J: TRBJ2-5; D: TRBD2; DNA: TGTGCCAGCAGTTACCCCGTAGCGGGAGGAGGAGAGACCCAGTACTTC; CDR3: CASSYPVAGGGETQYF
length: 12; V: TRBV4-1; size: once; J: TRBJ2-1; D: .; DNA: TGCGCCAGCAGCACGCAAGGGAGTGAGCAGTTCTTC; CDR3: CASSTQGSEQFF
length: 15; V: TRBV1; size: .; J: TRBJ2-5; D: .; DNA: TGCACCAGCAGCCAATCACTCGTGGGTTTGGAGACCCAGTACTTC; CDR3: CTSSQSLVGLETQYF
length: 11; V: TRBV28; size: few; J: TRBJ2-7; D: .; DNA: TGTGCCAGCTGGGGTTTACACGAGCAGTACTTC; CDR3: CASWGLHEQYF
length: 11; V: TRBV2; size: .; J: TRBJ1-5; D: .; DNA: TGTGCCAGCAGTGGGGGTCAGCCCCAGCATTTT; CDR3: CASSGGQPQHF
length: 12; V: TRBV28; size: .; J: TRBJ2-7; D: TRBD1; DNA: TGTGCCAGCGGACAGGGAATGATCGAGCAGTACTTC; CDR3: CASGQGMIEQYF
length: 13; V: TRBV5-6; size: few; J: TRBJ1-5; D: .; DNA: TGTGCCAGCAGCAATAGTGGAGTTCAGCCCCAGCATTTT; CDR3: CASSNSGVQPQHF
length: 14; V: TRBV7-6; size: .; J: TRBJ2-1; D: TRBD1; DNA: TGTGCCAGCAGTCCCGACAGGGGGGGCAATGAGCAGTTCTTC; CDR3: CASSPDRGGNEQFF
length: 16; V: TRBV2; size: .; J: TRBJ2-6; D: TRBD1; DNA: TGTGCCAGCCGAGGACAGGGGGCATCTGGGGCCAACGTCCTGACTTTC; CDR3: CASRGQGASGANVLTF
length: 15; V: TRBV30; size: few; J: TRBJ2-1; D: .; DNA: TGTGCCTGGAGTGTTTCTGGGAGTCCCTACAATGAGCAGTTCTTC; CDR3: CAWSVSGSPYNEQFF
length: 12; V: TRBV6-5; size: .; J: TRBJ2-1; D: .; DNA: TGTGCCAGCAGTTACGTCATGGGTGAGCAGTTCTTC; CDR3: CASSYVMGEQFF